This TCR beta chain was retrieved from a study of long-term antiretroviral therapy in people with HIV. Study context: The earliest specimens came about a decade ahead of the 2015 immediate-ART recommendation. Study-level results: Pre-ART-expanded clones dominated the repertoire at all time points. Post-ART diversity increased but stayed below transplant donor controls.

Each specimen consisted of about 1-10 million cryopreserved PBMC prior to extraction of DNA. Comment on this clone: Its antigen is as yet unknown.

V shed 1 base and J 1 base; nucleotides not matched to a gene: 7. There are 18 residues in the CDR3. CDR1 and CDR2 (germline): SGHNT, YYREEE (reference sequence). Samples were assayed with immunoSEQ v3.0 at survey level. Libraries were prepared by immunoSEQ multiplex PCR; TCRdb keeps only in-frame clonotypes and omits some of them. The data contain around 7,300 clones, 65% to 75% of them singletons. This material consisted of unsorted PBMCs, taken approximately 0.9 years before starting antiretroviral therapy. The chain is built from TRBV5-4 and TRBJ2-1; 11 nucleotides match TRBD2. This receptor was obtained from a man in his forties with HIV. This CDR3 reads CASSLLASGGRSYNEQFF. CDR3 DNA sequence: TGTGCCAGCAGCTTGTTGGCTAGCGGGGGGAGATCCTACAATGAGCAGTTCTTC. Full variable domain (remainder filled in from reference TRBV5-4 and TRBJ2-1): ETGVTQSPTHLIKTRGQQVTLRCSSQSGHNTVSWYQQALGQGPQFIFQYYREEENGRGNFPPRFSGLQFPNYSSELNVNALELDDSALYLCASSLLASGGRSYNEQFFGPGTRLTVL.